The following is a T cell receptor beta chain sequence with its context. The antigen remains unidentified. Method: immunoSEQ multiplex PCR; TCRdb's copy keeps in-frame clones and lacks some. The repertoire includes tens of thousands of clones, about 80% of them detected once, and around 6.5% sits in the top ten. The sample originates from a study of T cell clonotyping in hematopoietic cell transplantation. Points from the study as a whole: Broader posttransplant TCR repertoire diversity was predicted by graft donor and pretransplant recipient Inverse Simpson Index values. Cells were unsorted, so CD4 and CD8 contributions were not separated.

The CDR3 is 15 amino acids. Trimming cost V 2 bases and J 5 bases; bases outside gene matches: 4. The germline V gene has CDR1 MNHEY and CDR2 SVGAGI. Time point defined: recipient sample about 28 days before transplant, after cytoreduction. The specimen comprised peripheral blood mononuclear cells, sampled before stem cell transplant. The origin of this receptor is a woman aged 25 to 45 with chronic myeloid leukemia. Some clones in this sample may be carry-over from other donors' samples. This sequence joins TRBV6-5 and TRBJ2-7, with 12 nucleotides matching TRBD1. CDR3 in DNA: TGTGCCAGCAGTTACGCTGGGACAGGGGGCGACGAGCAGTACTTC. It translates to CASSYAGTGGDEQYF.